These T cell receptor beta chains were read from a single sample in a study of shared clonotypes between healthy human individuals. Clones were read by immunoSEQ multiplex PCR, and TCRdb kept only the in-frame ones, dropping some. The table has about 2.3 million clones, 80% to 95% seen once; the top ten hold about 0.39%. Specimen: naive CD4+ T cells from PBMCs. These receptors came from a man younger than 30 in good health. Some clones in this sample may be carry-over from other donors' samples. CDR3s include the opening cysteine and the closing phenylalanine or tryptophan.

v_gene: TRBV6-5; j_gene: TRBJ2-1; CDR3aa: CASSSEARYPYNEQFF
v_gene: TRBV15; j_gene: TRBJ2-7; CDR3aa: CATSPGGSFPEQYF
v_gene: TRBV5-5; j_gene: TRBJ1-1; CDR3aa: CASSTGGGLVAEAFF
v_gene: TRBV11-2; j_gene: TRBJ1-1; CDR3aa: CASSLMYTEAFF
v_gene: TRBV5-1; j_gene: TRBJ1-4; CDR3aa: CASSVDRVPNEKLFF
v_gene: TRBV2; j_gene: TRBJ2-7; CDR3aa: CASSRRDRGGYF
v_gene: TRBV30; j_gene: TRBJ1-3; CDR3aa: CAGQVGSGNTIYF
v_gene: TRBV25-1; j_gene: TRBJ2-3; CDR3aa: CASRVAGYTQYF
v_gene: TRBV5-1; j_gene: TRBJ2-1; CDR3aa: CASSLQGPYNEQFF
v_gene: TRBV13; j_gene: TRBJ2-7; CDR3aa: CASSPRAASYEQYF
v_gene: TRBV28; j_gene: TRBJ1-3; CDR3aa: CASSDTLGGTIYF
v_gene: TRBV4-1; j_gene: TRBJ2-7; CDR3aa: CASSQDKQGYYEQYF
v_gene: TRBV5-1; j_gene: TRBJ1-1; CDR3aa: CASSPLQIQNTEAFF
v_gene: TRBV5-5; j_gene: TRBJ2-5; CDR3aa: CASSRTGRQETQYF
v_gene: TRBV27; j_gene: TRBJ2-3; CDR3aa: CASRSVGTRIPDTQYF
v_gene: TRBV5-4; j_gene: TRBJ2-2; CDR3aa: CASSLQGGELFF
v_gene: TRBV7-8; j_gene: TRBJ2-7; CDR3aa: CASSSVAGREEYEQYF
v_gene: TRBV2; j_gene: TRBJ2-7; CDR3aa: CASRSYEQYF
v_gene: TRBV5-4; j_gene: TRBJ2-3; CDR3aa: CASSLGKKGSTDTQYF
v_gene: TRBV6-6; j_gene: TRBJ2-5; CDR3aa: CASRRDLQETQYF
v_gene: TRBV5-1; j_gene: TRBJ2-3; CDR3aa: CASSLVSDTQYF
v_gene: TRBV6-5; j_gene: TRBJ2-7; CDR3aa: CASTQALAYSYEQYF
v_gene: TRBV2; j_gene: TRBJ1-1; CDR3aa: CAGQQDPNTEAFF
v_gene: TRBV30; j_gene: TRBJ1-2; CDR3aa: CAWTSGQNDYGYTF
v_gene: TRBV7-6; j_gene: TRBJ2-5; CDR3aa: CASSRQGTQETQYF
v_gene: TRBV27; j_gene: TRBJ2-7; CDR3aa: CASSFFRTNGPTRKEQYF
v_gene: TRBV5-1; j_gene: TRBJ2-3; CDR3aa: CASSPSSGYTDTQYF
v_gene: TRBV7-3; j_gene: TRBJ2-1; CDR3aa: CASSSTRGNEQFF
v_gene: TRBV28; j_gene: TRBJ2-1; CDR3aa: CASSLGLAASLQFF
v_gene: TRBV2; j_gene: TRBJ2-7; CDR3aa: CASSDFAGGSYEQYF
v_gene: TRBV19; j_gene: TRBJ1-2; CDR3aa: CASSMVFVSGYTF
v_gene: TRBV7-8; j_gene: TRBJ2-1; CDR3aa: CASTGGVAGVLEQFF
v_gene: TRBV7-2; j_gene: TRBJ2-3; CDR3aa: CASSFMAGTDTQYF
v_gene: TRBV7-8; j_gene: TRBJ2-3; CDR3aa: CASSARTSGRTDTQYF
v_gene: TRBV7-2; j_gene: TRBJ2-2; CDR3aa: CASSLEGNTGELFF
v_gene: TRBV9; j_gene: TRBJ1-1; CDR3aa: CASSAETGGTEAFF
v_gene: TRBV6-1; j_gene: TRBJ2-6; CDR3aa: CASSEQGAGANVLTF
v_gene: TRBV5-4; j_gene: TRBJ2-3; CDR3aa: CASSLGRVSTDTQYF
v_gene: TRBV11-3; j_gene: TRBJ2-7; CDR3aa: CASSRRQGGYEQYF
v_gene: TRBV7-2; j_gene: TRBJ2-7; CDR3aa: CASSSLAGTYEQYF
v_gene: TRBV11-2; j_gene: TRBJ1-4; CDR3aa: CASSSEWSEKLFF
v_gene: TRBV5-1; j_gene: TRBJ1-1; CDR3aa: CASSLYSTGSTGTEAFF